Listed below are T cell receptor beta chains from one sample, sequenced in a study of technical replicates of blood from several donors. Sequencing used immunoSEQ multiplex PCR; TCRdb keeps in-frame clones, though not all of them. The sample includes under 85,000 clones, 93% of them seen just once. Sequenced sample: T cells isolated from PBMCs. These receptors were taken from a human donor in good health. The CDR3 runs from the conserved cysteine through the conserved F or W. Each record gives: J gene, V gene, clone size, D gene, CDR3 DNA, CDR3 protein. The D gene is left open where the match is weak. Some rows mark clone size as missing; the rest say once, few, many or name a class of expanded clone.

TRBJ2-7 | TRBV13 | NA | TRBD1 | TGTGCCAGCAGTGAGACAGGGGGCTCTAAGTACGAGCAGTACTTC | CASSETGGSKYEQYF
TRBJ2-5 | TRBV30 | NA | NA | TGTGCCTTCTACAGAGCGGGTGCGGAGACCCAGTACTTC | CAFYRAGAETQYF
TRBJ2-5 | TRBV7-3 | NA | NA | TGTGCCAGCAGCTTAAGACTTTTAGAGACCCAGTACTTC | CASSLRLLETQYF
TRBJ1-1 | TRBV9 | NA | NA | TGTGCCAGCAGCGAACAGGGCCTGAACACTGAAGCTTTCTTT | CASSEQGLNTEAFF
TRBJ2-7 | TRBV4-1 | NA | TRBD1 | TGCGCCAGCAGCCAAGTCTTACAGGGGTCGTACGAGCAGTACTTC | CASSQVLQGSYEQYF
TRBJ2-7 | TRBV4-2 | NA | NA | TGTGCCAGCAGCCAAGACCCGGGAGCAGGCTACGAGCAGTACTTC | CASSQDPGAGYEQYF
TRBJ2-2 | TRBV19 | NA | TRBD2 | TGTGCCAGTAGTATAGACATACTAGCGGGGGGACCTTACACCGGGGAGCTGTTTTTT | CASSIDILAGGPYTGELFF
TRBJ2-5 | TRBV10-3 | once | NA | TGTGCCGCCTCACTAGCAGTGAAAGAGACCCAGTACTTC | CAASLAVKETQYF
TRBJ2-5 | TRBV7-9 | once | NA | TGTGCCAGCACTCAGGCCAGGATAGAGACCCAGTACTTC | CASTQARIETQYF
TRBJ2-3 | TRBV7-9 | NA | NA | TGTGCCAGCAGCTTATTATCGGGCCGGGGAGATACGCAGTATTTT | CASSLLSGRGDTQYF
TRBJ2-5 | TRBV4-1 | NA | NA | TGCGCCAGCTCTGGTAGGAGTAAAGAGACCCAGTACTTC | CASSGRSKETQYF
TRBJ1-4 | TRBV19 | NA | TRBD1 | TGTGCCAGTCAAAGGACAGGGGGAGAGTCTAATGAAAAACTGTTTTTT | CASQRTGGESNEKLFF
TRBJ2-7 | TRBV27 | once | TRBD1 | TGTGCCAGCAGTTTAGGGACAGGGGGTTCCTACGAGCAGTACTTC | CASSLGTGGSYEQYF
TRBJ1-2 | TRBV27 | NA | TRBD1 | TGTGCCAGCAGTTTCGGGACAGGGGGCTATGGCTACACCTTC | CASSFGTGGYGYTF
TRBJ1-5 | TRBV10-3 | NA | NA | TGTGCCATCAGTGACTCAGGGGGCAATCAGCCCCAGCATTTT | CAISDSGGNQPQHF
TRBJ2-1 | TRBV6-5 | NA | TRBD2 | TGTGCCAGCAGTTGGGAGCGGGAGGGCCCGGTTGAGCAGTTCTTC | CASSWEREGPVEQFF
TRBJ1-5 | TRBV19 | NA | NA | TGTGCCAGTAATCGGCAGCCCCAGCATTTT | CASNRQPQHF
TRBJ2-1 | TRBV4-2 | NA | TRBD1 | TGTGCCAGCAGCGTGACAGGGTCCCCTGAGCAGTTCTTC | CASSVTGSPEQFF
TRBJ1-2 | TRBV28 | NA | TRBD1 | TGTGCCAGCAGTTTGGGGACAGGGTACTATGGCTACACCTTC | CASSLGTGYYGYTF
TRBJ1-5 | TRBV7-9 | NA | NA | TGTGCCAGCAGCTTATCAGGGGACAATCAGCCCCAGCATTTT | CASSLSGDNQPQHF
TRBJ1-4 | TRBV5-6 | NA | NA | TGTGCCAGCAGCTTGGAACTTAATGAAAAACTGTTTTTT | CASSLELNEKLFF
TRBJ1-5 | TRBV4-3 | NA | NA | TGCGCCAGCAGCCAAGAGTTGGGACTTCATAGCAATCAGCCCCAGCATTTT | CASSQELGLHSNQPQHF
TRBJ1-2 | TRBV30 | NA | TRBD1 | TGTGCCTGGTGCCCCTTCCGGGACAGGGGGACCGGCTACACCTTC | CAWCPFRDRGTGYTF
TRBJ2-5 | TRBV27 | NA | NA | TGTGCCAGCACCACCGGAACTAGCTTTGAGACCCAGTACTTC | CASTTGTSFETQYF
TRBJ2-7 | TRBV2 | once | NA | TGTGCCAGCAGTGACGGGGGGCGCTACGAGCAGTACTTC | CASSDGGRYEQYF
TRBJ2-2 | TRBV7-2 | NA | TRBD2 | TGTGCCAGCAGCCCCGGGAGCAGCGGGAGGGCTTCCACCGGGGAGCTGTTTTTT | CASSPGSSGRASTGELFF
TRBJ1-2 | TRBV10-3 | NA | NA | TGTGCCATCAGTGGGAGAGCTAACTATGGCTACACCTTC | CAISGRANYGYTF
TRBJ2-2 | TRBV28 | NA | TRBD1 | TGTGCCAGCAGTTTTAGCTTGATTCATACAGGGGTGACGAACACCGGGGAGCTGTTTTTT | CASSFSLIHTGVTNTGELFF
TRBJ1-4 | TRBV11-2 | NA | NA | TGTGCCAGCAGCGGGACACCGGGACGGAACGTATGGGCTAATGAAAAACTGTTTTTT | CASSGTPGRNVWANEKLFF
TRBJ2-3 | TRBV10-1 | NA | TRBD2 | TGCGCCAGCACCGCGACCGGGACTAGCGGGATAGATACGCAGTATTTT | CASTATGTSGIDTQYF
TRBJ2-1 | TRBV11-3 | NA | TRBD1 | TGTGCCAGCAGCTTGACAGGGAATGAGCAGTTCTTC | CASSLTGNEQFF
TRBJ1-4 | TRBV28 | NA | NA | TGTGCCAGCAGCCGGACAGTTAATGAAAAACTGTTTTTT | CASSRTVNEKLFF
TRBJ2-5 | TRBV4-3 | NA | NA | TGCGCCAGCAGCCAAGATCTTGGGAGAGGACAGAGAGAGACCCAGTACTTC | CASSQDLGRGQRETQYF
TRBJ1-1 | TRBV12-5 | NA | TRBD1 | TGTGCTAGTGGTGACAGGGTGAGGGCATCCATGAACACTGAAGCTTTCTTT | CASGDRVRASMNTEAFF
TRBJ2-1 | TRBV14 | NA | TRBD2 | TGTGCCAGCAGCCAAACCGGGACTAGCGGCAATGAGCAGTTCTTC | CASSQTGTSGNEQFF
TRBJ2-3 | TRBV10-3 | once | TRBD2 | TGTGCCATCAGTGTACTCGGGACTAGCGGGAGAAGTGCGCAGTATTTT | CAISVLGTSGRSAQYF
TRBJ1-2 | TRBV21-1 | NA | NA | TGTGCCAGCAGCAAAGAAGGGACAGGGTACTATGGCTACACCTTC | CASSKEGTGYYGYTF
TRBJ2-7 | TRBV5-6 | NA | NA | TGTGCCAGCAGCTTGTGGAGGGGGCGCTACGAGCAGTACTTC | CASSLWRGRYEQYF
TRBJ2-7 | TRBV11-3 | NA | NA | TGTGCCAGCAGCTCGGGACTTCAAAAACACTACGAGCAGTACTTC | CASSSGLQKHYEQYF
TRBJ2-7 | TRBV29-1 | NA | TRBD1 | TGCAGCACTTGGGGGGGGACAGGGTCCTACGAGCAGTACTTC | CSTWGGTGSYEQYF
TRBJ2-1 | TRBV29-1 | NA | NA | TGCAGCGTTTTATCAGCGGGCAATGAGCAGTTCTTC | CSVLSAGNEQFF
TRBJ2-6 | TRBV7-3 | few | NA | TGTGCCAGCAGCTCGTACTCTGGGGCCAACGTCCTGACTTTC | CASSSYSGANVLTF
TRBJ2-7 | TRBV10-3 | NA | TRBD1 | TGTGCCATCAGTGAGGGGACAGGGGGAGTTTTCTACGAGCAGTACTTC | CAISEGTGGVFYEQYF
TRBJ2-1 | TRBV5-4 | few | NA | TGTGCCAGCAGCCTTCAGGGAACCGGAATTACGCAGTTCTTC | CASSLQGTGITQFF
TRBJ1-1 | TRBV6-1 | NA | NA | TGTGCCAGCAGTGGTAGGGGAGGGATGAACACTGAAGCTTTCTTT | CASSGRGGMNTEAFF
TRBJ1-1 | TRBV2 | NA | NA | TGTGCCAGAAAAGGAGTTATGAACACTGAAGCTTTCTTT | CARKGVMNTEAFF
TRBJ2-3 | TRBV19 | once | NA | TGTGCCAGTAGCCAATCCTCAGGGGTTCGAATAGGCACAGATACGCAGTATTTT | CASSQSSGVRIGTDTQYF
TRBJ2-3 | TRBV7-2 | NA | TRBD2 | TGTGCCAGCAGCTCGCTAGCGGGGGAAGGTACTACGCAGTATTTT | CASSSLAGEGTTQYF
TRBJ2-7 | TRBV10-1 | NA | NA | TGCGCCAGCAGTGTCACCGGGAGCTCCTACGAGCAGTACTTC | CASSVTGSSYEQYF
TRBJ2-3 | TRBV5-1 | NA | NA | TGCGCCAGCAGCTTGGGACAGTTAGATACGCAGTATTTT | CASSLGQLDTQYF
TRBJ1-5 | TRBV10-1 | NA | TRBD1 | TGCGCCAGCTCATTCCGACAGGGACACAATCAGCCCCAGCATTTT | CASSFRQGHNQPQHF
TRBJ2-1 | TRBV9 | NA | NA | TGTGCCAGCAGCGTAGAAGGCGGCTACAATGAGCAGTTCTTC | CASSVEGGYNEQFF
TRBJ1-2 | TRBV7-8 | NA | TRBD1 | TGTGCCAGCAGCTTAATTACGGGACAGGATGGCTACACCTTC | CASSLITGQDGYTF
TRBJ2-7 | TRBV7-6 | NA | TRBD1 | TGTGCCAGCAGCTTATCTGCCGGGACAGGTCTCTACGAGCAGTACTTC | CASSLSAGTGLYEQYF
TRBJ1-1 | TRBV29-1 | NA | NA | TGCAGCGCCGAGGGGGGGGAGAACACTGAAGCTTTCTTT | CSAEGGENTEAFF
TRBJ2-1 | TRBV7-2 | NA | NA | TGTGCCAGCAGCTTGTCCACGACGGAACTACCCGTTTACAATGAGCAGTTCTTC | CASSLSTTELPVYNEQFF
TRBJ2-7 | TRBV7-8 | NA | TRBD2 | TGTGCCACCCGAGGGACTAGCACCTACGAGCAGTACTTC | CATRGTSTYEQYF